This T cell receptor beta chain was observed in a study of CD8+ T cells in alopecia areata. Study-wide results and caveats: Affected scalp, especially in alopecia totalis/universalis, had a higher clonality than normal scalp did.

Indicated treatment: oral pan-JAK inhibitor, 5-10 mg twice daily. RNA, once extracted, was reverse transcribed into cDNA for use as the sequencing template. Here immunoSEQ multiplex PCR was the method, and the copy in TCRdb shows in-frame clones only, minus some. The profile shows some 45,000 clones, roughly 89% of them singletons. This CDR3 region has 14 residues. Germline-derived CDR1 and CDR2 are SQVTM and ANQGSEA. Points on this clone: Its antigen is currently unknown.

The gene calls are TRBV29-1 and TRBJ2-5; maybe TRBD2 (6 bases). Judging by the DNA end, TRBJ2-7 fits better; the J call may be wrong. The sample here was CD8+ T cells sorted from blood, taken at week 24, from a patient treated with tofacitinib. The origin of this receptor is a human donor with alopecia areata. The CDR3 protein is CSVEDGGSSYEQYF. For the CDR3, the DNA is TGCAGCGTTGAAGACGGGGGAAGCTCCTACGAGCAGTACTTC.